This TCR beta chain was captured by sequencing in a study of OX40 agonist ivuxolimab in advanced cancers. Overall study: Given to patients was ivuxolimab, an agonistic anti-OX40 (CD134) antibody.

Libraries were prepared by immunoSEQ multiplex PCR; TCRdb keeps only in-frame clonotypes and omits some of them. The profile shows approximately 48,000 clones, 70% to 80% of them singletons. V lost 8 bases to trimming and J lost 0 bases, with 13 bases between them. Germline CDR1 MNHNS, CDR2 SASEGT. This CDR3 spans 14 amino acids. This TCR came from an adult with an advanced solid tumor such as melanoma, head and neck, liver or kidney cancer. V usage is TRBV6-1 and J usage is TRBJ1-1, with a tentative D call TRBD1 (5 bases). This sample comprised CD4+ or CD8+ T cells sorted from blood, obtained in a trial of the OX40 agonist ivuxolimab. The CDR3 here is CASLRGEVNTEAFF. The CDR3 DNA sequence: TGTGCCAGCCTTAGGGGTGAGGTGAACACTGAAGCTTTCTTT.